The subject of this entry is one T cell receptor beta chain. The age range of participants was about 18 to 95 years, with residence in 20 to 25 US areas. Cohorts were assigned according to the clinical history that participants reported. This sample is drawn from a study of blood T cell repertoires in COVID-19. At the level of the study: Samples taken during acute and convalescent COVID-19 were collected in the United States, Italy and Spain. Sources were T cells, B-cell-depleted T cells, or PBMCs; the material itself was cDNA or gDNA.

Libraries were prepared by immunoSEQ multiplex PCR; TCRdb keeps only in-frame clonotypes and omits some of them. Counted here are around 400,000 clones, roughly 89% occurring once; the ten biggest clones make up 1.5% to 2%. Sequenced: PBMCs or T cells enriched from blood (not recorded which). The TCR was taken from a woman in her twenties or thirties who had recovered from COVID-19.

CDR3 loop: CASSPSTAANTEAFF. For the CDR3, the DNA is TGTGCCAGCAGCCCATCAACAGCGGCGAACACTGAAGCTTTCTTT. V gene TRBV7-4 combines with J gene TRBJ1-1; D not certain. There are 15 residues in the CDR3. Deletions cut 5 bases from V and 1 base from J, with 14 bases between. Germline V gene sequence: CDR1 SGHVT, CDR2 SQSDAQ.